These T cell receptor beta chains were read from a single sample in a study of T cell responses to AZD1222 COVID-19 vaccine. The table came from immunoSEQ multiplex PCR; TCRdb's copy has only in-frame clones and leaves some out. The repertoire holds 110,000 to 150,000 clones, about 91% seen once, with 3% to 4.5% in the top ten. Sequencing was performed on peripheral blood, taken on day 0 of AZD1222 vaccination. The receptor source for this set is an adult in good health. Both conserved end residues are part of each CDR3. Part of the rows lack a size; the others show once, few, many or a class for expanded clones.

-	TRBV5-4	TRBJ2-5	CASSFDQGAQETQYF
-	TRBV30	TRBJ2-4	CAWTGAAKNIQYF
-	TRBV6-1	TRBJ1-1	CASSEWEGRGGAFF
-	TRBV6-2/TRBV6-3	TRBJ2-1	CASSYGSGRAGNEQFF
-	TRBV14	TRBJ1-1	CASSQGPAHRGGEAFF
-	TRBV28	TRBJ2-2	CASITANTGELFF
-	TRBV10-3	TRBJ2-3	CAISPSVGTDTQYF
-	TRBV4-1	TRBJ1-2	CASSHPHDRSGYTF
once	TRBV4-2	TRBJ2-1	CASSSGQPYELFF
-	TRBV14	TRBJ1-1	CASSQDHIGWTEAFF
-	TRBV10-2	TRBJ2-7	CASQISRGPPRGEQYF
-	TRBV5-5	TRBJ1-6	CASSRWIMGQSSPLHF
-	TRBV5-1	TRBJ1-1	CASSSQQGLMNTEAFF
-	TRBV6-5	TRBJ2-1	CASTPSNSYNEQFF
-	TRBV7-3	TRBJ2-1	CASSSSAGGVSYNEQFF
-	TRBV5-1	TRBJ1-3	CASSPDSSGNTIYF
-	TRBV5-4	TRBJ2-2	CASSLSWGAAGGTGELFF
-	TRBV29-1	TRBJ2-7	CSVETTSGGDEQYF
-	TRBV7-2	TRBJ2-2	CASSLVVQRGSNTGELFF
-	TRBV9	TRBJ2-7	CASSVEHGAGRDEQYF
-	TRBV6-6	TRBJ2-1	CASSPEGTITSYNEQFF
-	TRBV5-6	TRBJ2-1	CASTTGTRIFF
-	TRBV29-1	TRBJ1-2	CSGGTGSGYTF
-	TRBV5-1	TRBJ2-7	CASSLPGLAGVGQYF
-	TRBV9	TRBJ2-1	CASSAGGSGLGNEQFF
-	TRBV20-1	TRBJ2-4	CSASGDTLGNIQYF
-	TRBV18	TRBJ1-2	CASSPDSDGYTF
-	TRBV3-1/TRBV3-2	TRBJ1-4	CASGPRDRNEKLFF
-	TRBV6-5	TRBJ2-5	CASSSGPAGTQYF
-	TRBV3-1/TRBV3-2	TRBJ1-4	CASSHLGTGDNEKLFF
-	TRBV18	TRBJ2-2	CASAIRQGQTNTGELFF
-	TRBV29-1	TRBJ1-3	CSVESGTGNTIYF
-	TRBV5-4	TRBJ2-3	CASTERDRGDTQYF
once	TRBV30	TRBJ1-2	CAERLTGRYGYTF
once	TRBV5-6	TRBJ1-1	CASSTAGNTEAFF
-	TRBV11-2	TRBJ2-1	CASSRVVGGRAGSYNEQFF
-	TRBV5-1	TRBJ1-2	CASSLGRGRGYGYTF